The clone carrying this T cell receptor (beta chain) was picked up many times. What it binds is unknown. The sample originates from a study of T cells after yellow fever vaccination. Findings and limits, study-wide: The secondary response peaked faster, at day 5 versus 15, but was weaker.

Trimming stripped 2 bases from V and 6 bases from J, with 7 bases between. Germline assignment: CDR1 SEHNR and CDR2 FQNEAQ (reference sequence). The CDR3 consists of 13 residues. The study made its TCR cDNA through 5'RACE template switching. That step introduced a universal primer site along with UMIs. TCRdb redid the calling of the 5' RACE reads with MiXCR, one entry per CDR3 protein. The data contain hundreds of thousands of distinct CDR3 sequences, approximately 3.9% of them singletons. The chain recombines TRBV7-9 with TRBJ2-2; D unclear. The sample here was PBMCs, taken on the day of the yellow fever booster vaccination. The TCR comes from a man younger than 35 who received the YFV17D yellow fever vaccine. As DNA, the CDR3 is TGTGCCAGCAGCTTAAGCCAGTCCGGGGAGCTGTTTTTT. This translates into CASSLSQSGELFF. Complete variable domain (other parts from reference TRBV7-9 and TRBJ2-2): DTGVSQNPRHKITKRGQNVTFRCDPISEHNRLYWYRQTLGQGPEFLTYFQNEAQLEKSRLLSDRFSAERPKGSFSTLEIQRTEQGDSAMYLCASSLSQSGELFFGEGSRLTVL.